Shown below are 20 T cell receptor beta chains from a single sample sequenced in a study of cytomegalovirus exposure and HLA in healthy donors. In the PCR, 60 Vbeta and 13 Jbeta primers were used. Repertoires were generated with immunoSEQ multiplex PCR, while TCRdb's copy carries only in-frame clones and drops some. Recorded for this sample: 45,000 to 55,000 clones. The specimen sequenced was PBMCs. These receptors were obtained from a man aged 40-55 years in good health and CMV-seropositive.

The chain couples TRBV11-2 to TRBJ2-7; 9 bases are a match to TRBD1. Germline CDR1 and CDR2: SGHAT and FQNNGV. V lost 5 bases and J lost 10; bases outside the gene matches: 15. CDR3 size: 15 residues. The CDR3 coding sequence is TGTGCCAGCAGCCCTCTCCCCGGGACAGGGATCAAACAGTACTTC. Translation: CASSPLPGTGIKQYF.

The chain combines TRBV5-1 with TRBJ1-2, with 9 bases matching TRBD1. Germline V gene data show CDR1 as SGHRS and CDR2 as YFSETQ. V lost 2 bases, J lost 6 bases, and 5 bases stayed unmatched. The CDR3 spans 14 residues. CDR3 in DNA: TGCGCCAGCAGCTTCCGGGACAGGGCCGATGGCTACACCTTC. This sequence encodes CASSFRDRADGYTF.

CDR3 DNA: TGTGCCAGCTCCACGGGCAGGACAAACACCGGGGAGCTGTTTTTT. Translation: CASSTGRTNTGELFF. The J gene is TRBJ2-2, the V gene TRBV18; a possible D gene is TRBD1 (5 bases). This CDR3 region has 15 residues. Germline V gives CDR1 KGHSH, CDR2 LQKENI. Trimming shortened V by 6 bases and J by 2 bases, and 13 bases separated the two germline ends.

The DNA for the CDR3 is TGTGCCACCCAGGCAGGGGGAAAGACCGGGGAGCTGTTTTTT. Translating gives CATQAGGKTGELFF. This chain uses TRBV10-3 with TRBJ2-2; 7 nucleotides line up with TRBD1. This CDR3 comprises 14 residues. Per germline, CDR1 ENHRY and CDR2 SYGVKD. The trim removed 10 bases at V and 5 bases at J, leaving 10 bases unmatched.

V gene TRBV7-9 combines with J gene TRBJ2-3, with D possibly TRBD1 on 7 matching bases. Trimming cost V 8 bases and J 8 bases, with 23 bases left between them. The length of the CDR3 is 15 residues. Germline CDR1 SEHNR, CDR2 FQNEAQ (reference sequence). The CDR3 DNA reads TGTGCCAGCCAAGGGGGGACAGCGGAAAGTGGTACGCAGTATTTT. It yields the protein CASQGGTAESGTQYF.

This sequence joins TRBV28 and TRBJ2-7, with TRBD2 matching over 14 bases. This CDR3 comprises 17 residues. V was clipped by 6 bases and J by 5 bases; unmatched bases: 12. CDR1 MDHEN and CDR2 SYDVKM come from the germline V gene. The chain's CDR3 is CASREGTSGSAPHEQYF. CDR3 nucleotides: TGTGCCAGCAGGGAAGGGACTAGCGGGAGCGCCCCCCACGAGCAGTACTTC.

The chain carries TRBV7-3 and TRBJ2-3; tentative D call: TRBD2 (6 bases). The CDR3 runs to 14 residues. Trimming stripped 4 bases from V and 2 bases from J, with 10 bases between. The germline gives CDR1 SGHTA, CDR2 FQGTGA. CDR3 in DNA: TGTGCCAGCAGCTCAGCGGGCGTCACAGATACGCAGTATTTT. Its translation: CASSSAGVTDTQYF.

The V and J genes are TRBV6-6 and TRBJ1-1, with D uncertain. The CDR3 runs 13 residues. Germline V CDR1 and CDR2: MNHNY, SVGAGI (reference sequence). V lost 2 bases and J lost 4, with 8 bases in between. The CDR3 region has the DNA TGTGCCAGCAGTTACCTCCGAGGCACTGAAGCTTTCTTT. It specifies CASSYLRGTEAFF.

The V and J genes are TRBV15 and TRBJ1-4, with TRBD1 matching over 8 bases. Trimming removed 0 bases from V and 5 bases from J; junction bases left unmatched: 5. Germline-derived CDR1 and CDR2 are LNHNV and YYDKDF (reference sequence). This CDR3 contains 16 residues. CDR3 in amino acids: CATSRDRGLGNEKLFF. In DNA form, the CDR3 reads TGTGCCACCAGCAGAGACAGGGGGCTAGGGAATGAAAAACTGTTTTTT.

The chain joins TRBV4-2 to TRBJ2-7; weak D call: TRBD2 (5 bases). Germline V lookup: CDR1 LGHNA, CDR2 YNFKEQ. Trimming removed 0 bases at V and 2 bases at J, with 14 bases between. The length of the CDR3 is 16 residues. The CDR3 reads CASSQDRGIYAYEQYF. The CDR3, as DNA: TGTGCCAGCAGCCAAGATCGAGGGATCTACGCCTACGAGCAGTACTTC.

The chain uses TRBV7-6 and TRBJ1-6; 9 nucleotides match TRBD1. Unmatched junction bases numbered 2, after V lost 3 bases and J lost 5 bases. CDR1 and CDR2 from the germline V gene are SGHVS and FNYEAQ. The CDR3 is made up of 15 amino acids. The CDR3 nucleotides are TGTGCCAGCAGCTTGGGACAGGGACATAATTCACCCCTCCACTTT. Its protein product is CASSLGQGHNSPLHF.

The rearrangement joins TRBV5-1 to TRBJ2-7, with 8 bases identical to TRBD1. With V trimmed by 1 base and J by 2 bases, 5 bases remained unmatched. This CDR3 contains 15 residues. Germline values: CDR1 SGHRS, CDR2 YFSETQ. The CDR3 region is CASSLNPDRAYEQYF. CDR3 DNA sequence: TGCGCCAGCAGCTTGAATCCGGACAGGGCCTACGAGCAGTACTTC.

This chain uses TRBV7-9 with TRBJ2-2, with TRBD2 matching 7 bases. The CDR3 has 13 residues. Germline CDR1 SEHNR, CDR2 FQNEAQ (reference sequence). V was pared by 8 bases and J by 6 bases, with 6 bases of the junction left unmatched. DNA for the CDR3: TGTGCCAGCCGTTGGCGGGAGCCCGGGGAGCTGTTTTTT. Encoded protein: CASRWREPGELFF.

Comments on this clone: The same CDR3 arises from other DNA sequences in this sample as well. This sequence joins TRBV5-1 and TRBJ2-5, with TRBD1 matching over 11 bases. V trimming: 4 bases; J trimming: 1 base; junction bases outside the gene matches: 3. This CDR3 has 15 residues. The germline V gene has CDR1 SGHRS and CDR2 YFSETQ. The CDR3: CASSLGQGGQETQYF. For the CDR3, the DNA is TGCGCCAGCAGCCTGGGACAGGGGGGCCAAGAGACCCAGTACTTC.

The chain combines TRBV7-6 with TRBJ1-2, with 7 bases lining up with TRBD1. The germline V gene has CDR1 SGHVS and CDR2 FNYEAQ. The trim removed 1 base at V and 7 bases at J, leaving 9 bases unmatched. The CDR3 contains 15 residues. The CDR3 here is CASSLEETGSRGYTF. The DNA of the CDR3 is TGTGCCAGCAGCTTAGAGGAGACAGGGAGTCGTGGCTACACCTTC.

This chain connects TRBV7-9 to TRBJ2-7; 10 bases are shared with TRBD2. Germline CDR1 reads SEHNR; CDR2 reads FQNEAQ (reference sequence). The trim removed 5 bases at V and 5 bases at J, leaving 9 bases unmatched. The CDR3 length is 15 residues. The CDR3 nucleotides are TGTGCCAGCAGCCTCCAAGCGGGAGGGCCCGACGAGCAGTACTTC. This gives the protein CASSLQAGGPDEQYF.

This chain links TRBV29-1 with TRBJ2-3; possible D gene TRBD1, 5 bases. This CDR3 region has 12 residues. CDR1 and CDR2 from the germline V gene are SQVTM and ANQGSEA. Trimming took 5 bases from V and 4 from J, leaving 10 bases between them. CDR3 DNA: TGCAGCGTTAGGGGATCAGCAGATACGCAGTATTTT. Translation gives CSVRGSADTQYF.

The chain links TRBV19 to TRBJ1-5; D is perhaps TRBD1 (5 bases). V shed 2 bases and J shed 3 bases, with 8 bases lying between them. From germline, CDR1 is LNHDA and CDR2 SQIVND (reference sequence). This CDR3 is built from 14 residues. CDR3 coding DNA: TGTGCCAGTAGTATACGGGGGTTCAATCAGCCCCAGCATTTT. This gives the protein CASSIRGFNQPQHF.

The V gene is TRBV7-2, the J gene TRBJ2-1; 11 nucleotides agree with TRBD2. The germline gives CDR1 SGHTA, CDR2 FQGNSA. The length of the CDR3 is 15 residues. V lost 6 bases and J lost 6; bases outside the gene matches: 7. In DNA, the CDR3 is TGTGCCAGCAGTCCCGTAGCGGGGGGGGTCAATGAGCAGTTCTTC. Translation: CASSPVAGGVNEQFF.

This chain connects TRBV27 to TRBJ2-7; D is unresolved. Germline loops: CDR1 MNHEY, CDR2 SMNVEV (reference sequence). The V end lost 3 bases, the J end lost 5 bases, and 11 bases lay between the germline ends. The CDR3 runs 13 residues. The CDR3 DNA sequence: TGTGCCAGCAGTTTTGGGCTTGGTAACGAGCAGTACTTC. Its protein is CASSFGLGNEQYF.